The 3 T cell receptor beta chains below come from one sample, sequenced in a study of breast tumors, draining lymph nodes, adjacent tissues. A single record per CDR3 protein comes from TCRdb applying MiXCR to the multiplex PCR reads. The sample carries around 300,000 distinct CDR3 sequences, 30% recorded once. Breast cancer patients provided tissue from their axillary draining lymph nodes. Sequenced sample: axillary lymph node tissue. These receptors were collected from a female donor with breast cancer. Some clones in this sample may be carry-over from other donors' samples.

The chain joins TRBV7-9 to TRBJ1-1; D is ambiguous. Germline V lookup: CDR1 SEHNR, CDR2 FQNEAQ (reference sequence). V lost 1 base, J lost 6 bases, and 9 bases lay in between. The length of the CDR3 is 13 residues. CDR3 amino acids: CASSLEGGAEAFF. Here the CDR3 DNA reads TGTGCCAGCAGCTTAGAGGGAGGCGCTGAAGCTTTCTTT.

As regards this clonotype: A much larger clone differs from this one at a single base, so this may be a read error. The CDR3 DNA reads TGTGCCTGGAGTGTTGAGGGGCAGTACTTC. The encoded protein is CAWSVEGQYF. This rearrangement joins TRBV30 to TRBJ2-7; D is possibly TRBD2 (5 bases). The ends were cut back, 0 bases at V and 9 bases at J, with 6 bases in the middle. The CDR3 has 10 amino acids. Germline V gene lookup returns CDR1 GTSNPN and CDR2 SVGIG (reference sequence).

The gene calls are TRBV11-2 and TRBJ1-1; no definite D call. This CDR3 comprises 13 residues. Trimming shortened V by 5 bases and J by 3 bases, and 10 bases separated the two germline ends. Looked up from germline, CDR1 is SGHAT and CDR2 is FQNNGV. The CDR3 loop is CASSRDSDTEAFF. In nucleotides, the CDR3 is TGTGCCAGCAGCCGAGATAGCGACACTGAAGCTTTCTTT.